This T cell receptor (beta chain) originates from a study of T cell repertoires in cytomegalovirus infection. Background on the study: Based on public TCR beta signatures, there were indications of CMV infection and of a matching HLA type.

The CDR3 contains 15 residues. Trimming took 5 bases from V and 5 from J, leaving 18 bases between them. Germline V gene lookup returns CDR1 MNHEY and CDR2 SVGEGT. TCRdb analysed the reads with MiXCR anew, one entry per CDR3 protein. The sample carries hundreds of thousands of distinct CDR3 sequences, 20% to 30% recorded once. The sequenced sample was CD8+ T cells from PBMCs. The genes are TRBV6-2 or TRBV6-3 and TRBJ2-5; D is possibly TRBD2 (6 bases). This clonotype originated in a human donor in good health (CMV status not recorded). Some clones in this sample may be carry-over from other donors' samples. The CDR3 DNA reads TGTGCCAGCAGTCCTCGTTGGGGACTGGAGGAGACCCAGTACTTC. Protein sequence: CASSPRWGLEETQYF.